Described below is a single T cell receptor (beta chain) sequence and its context. Its specificity is not known. The second PCR ran about 6 to 11 cycles with a sample-barcoded 5' primer and J-beta primers. In TCRdb, the 5' RACE reads were re-called with MiXCR into one record per CDR3 protein. The table has some 1.6 million distinct CDR3 sequences, approximately 32% seen once; the top ten hold 11%. The individuals who served as donors were healthy Caucasians living in Russia, aged roughly 6 to 100. This record belongs to a study of blood T cells in healthy people across ages. Study-wide background: The template switching approach captured approximately one barcoded beta molecule for every two T cells. Study results and caveats: Both naive CD4+ cell counts and diversity were greater in long-lived donors than in aged donors. The fall in TCR beta diversity per million T cells was roughly linear with age.

The ends lost 4 bases at V and 8 bases at J; junction bases unmatched: 9. The CDR3 runs to 15 residues. Germline CDR1 is SGHVS and CDR2 is FQNEAQ. This chain connects TRBV7-8 to TRBJ1-2, with 11 bases lining up with TRBD1. Sequencing was carried out using blood. The clonotype originates from a woman aged 25 to 45 in good health. The CDR3 is CASSSRDRGSRGYTF. The DNA of the CDR3 is TGTGCCAGCAGCTCACGGGACAGGGGGTCGCGGGGCTACACCTTC. Full variable domain (missing parts from reference TRBV7-8 and TRBJ1-2): GAGVSQSPRYKVAKRGQDVALRCDPISGHVSLFWYQQALGQGPEFLTYFQNEAQLDKSGLPSDRFFAERPEGSVSTLKIQRTQQEDSAVYLCASSSRDRGSRGYTFGSGTRLTVV.